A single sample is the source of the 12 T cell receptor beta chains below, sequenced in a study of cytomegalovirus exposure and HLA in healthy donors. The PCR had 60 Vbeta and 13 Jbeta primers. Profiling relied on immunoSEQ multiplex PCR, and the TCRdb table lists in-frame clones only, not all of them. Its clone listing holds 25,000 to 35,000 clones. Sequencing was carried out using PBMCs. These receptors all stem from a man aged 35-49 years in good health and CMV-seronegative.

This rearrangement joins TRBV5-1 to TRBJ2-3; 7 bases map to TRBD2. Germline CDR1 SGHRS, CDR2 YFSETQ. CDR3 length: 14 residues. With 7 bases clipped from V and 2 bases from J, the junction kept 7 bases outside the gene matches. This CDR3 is CASSGGSFTDTQYF. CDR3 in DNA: TGCGCCAGCTCCGGGGGGAGCTTCACAGATACGCAGTATTTT.

This CDR3 is CASRSQGHPDTQYF. In nucleotides, the CDR3 is TGCGCCAGCAGATCGCAGGGCCATCCAGATACGCAGTATTTT. The chain employs TRBV5-1 and TRBJ2-3; a weak D match, TRBD1 (5 bases). The CDR3 loop spans 14 amino acids. V lost 5 bases and J 4 bases, leaving 14 bases between the germline ends. Germline lookup yields CDR1 SGHRS and CDR2 YFSETQ.

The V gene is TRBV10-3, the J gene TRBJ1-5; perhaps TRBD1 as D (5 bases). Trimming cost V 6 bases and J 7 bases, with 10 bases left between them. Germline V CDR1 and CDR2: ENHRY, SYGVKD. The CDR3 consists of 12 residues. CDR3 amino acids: CAISGQGQPQHF. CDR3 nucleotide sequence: TGTGCCATCAGCGGGCAGGGACAGCCCCAGCATTTT.

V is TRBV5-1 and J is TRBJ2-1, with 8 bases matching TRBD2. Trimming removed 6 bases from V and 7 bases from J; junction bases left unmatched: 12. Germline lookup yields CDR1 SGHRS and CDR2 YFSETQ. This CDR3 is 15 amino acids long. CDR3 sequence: CASNTAGLAENEQFF. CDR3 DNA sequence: TGCGCCAGCAATACCGCTGGACTAGCCGAGAATGAGCAGTTCTTC.

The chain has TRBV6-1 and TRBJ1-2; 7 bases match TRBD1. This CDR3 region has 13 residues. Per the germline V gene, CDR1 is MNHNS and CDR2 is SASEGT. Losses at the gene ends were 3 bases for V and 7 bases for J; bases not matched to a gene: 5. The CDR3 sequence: CASSEGQKSGYTF. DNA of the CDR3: TGTGCCAGCAGTGAGGGACAGAAATCTGGCTACACCTTC.

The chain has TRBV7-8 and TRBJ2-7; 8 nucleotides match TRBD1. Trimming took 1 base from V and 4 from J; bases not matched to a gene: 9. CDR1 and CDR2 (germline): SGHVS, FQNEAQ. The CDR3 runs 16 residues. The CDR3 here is CASSLGVGQGAYEQYF. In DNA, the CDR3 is TGTGCCAGCAGCTTAGGAGTCGGACAGGGTGCGTACGAGCAGTACTTC.

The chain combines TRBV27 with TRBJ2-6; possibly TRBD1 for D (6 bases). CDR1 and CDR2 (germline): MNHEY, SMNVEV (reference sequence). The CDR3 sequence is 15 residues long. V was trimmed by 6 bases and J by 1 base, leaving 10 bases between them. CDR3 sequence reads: CASRLQGSGANVLTF. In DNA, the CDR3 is TGTGCCAGCAGGCTACAGGGATCTGGGGCCAACGTCCTGACTTTC.

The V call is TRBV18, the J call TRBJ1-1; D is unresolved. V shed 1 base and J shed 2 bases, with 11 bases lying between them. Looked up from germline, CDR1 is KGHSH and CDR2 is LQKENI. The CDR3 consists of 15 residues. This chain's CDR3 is CASSPQRGRNTEAFF. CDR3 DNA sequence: TGTGCCAGCTCACCACAGCGGGGAAGAAACACTGAAGCTTTCTTT.

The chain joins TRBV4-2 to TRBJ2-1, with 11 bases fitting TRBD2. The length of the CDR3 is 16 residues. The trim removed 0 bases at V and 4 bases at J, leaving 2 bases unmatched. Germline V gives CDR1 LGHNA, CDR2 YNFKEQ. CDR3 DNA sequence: TGTGCCAGCAGCCAAGATACTAGCGGGAGTTACAATGAGCAGTTCTTC. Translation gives CASSQDTSGSYNEQFF.

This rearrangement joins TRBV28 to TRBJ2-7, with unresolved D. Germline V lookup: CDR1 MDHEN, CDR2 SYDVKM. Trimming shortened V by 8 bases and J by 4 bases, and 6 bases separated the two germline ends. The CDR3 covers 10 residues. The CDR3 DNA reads TGTGCCAGCGGGCAGTACGAGCAGTACTTC. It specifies CASGQYEQYF. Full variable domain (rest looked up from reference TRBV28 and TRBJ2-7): DVKVTQSSRYLVKRTGEKVFLECVQDMDHENMFWYRQDPGLGLRLIYFSYDVKMKEKGDIPEGYSVSREKKERFSLILESASTNQTSMYLCASGQYEQYFGPGTRLTVT.

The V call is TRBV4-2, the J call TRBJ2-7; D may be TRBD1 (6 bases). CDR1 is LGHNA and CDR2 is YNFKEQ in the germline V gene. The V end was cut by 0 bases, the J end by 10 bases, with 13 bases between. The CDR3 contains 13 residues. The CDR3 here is CASSQEGAGPQYF. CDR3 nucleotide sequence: TGTGCCAGCAGCCAAGAGGGGGCAGGACCCCAGTACTTC.

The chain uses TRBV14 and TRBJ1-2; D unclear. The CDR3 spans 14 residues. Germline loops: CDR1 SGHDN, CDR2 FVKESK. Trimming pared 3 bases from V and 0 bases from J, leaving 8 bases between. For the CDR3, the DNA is TGTGCCAGCAGCCAGCTAGGAGCTAACTATGGCTACACCTTC. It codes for CASSQLGANYGYTF.